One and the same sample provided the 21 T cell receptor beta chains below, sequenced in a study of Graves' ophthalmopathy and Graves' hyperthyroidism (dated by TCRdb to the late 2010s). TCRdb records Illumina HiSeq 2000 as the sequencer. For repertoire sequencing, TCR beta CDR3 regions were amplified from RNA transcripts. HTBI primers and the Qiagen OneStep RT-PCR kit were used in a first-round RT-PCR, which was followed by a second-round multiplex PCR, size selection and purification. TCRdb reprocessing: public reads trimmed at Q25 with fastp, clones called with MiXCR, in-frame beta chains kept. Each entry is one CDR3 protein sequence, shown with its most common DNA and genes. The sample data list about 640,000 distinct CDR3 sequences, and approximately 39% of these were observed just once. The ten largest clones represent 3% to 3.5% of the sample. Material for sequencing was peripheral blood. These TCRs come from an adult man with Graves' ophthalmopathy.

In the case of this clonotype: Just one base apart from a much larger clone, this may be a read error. CDR3 DNA sequence: TGTGCCAGCAGCGTAGCGGGAGGACTCTACGAGCAGCACTTC. Protein sequence: CASSVAGGLYEQHF. This chain joins TRBV9 and TRBJ2-7, with 7 bases that match TRBD2. The CDR3 is 14 amino acids. CDR1 and CDR2 from the germline V gene are SGDLS and YYNGEE.

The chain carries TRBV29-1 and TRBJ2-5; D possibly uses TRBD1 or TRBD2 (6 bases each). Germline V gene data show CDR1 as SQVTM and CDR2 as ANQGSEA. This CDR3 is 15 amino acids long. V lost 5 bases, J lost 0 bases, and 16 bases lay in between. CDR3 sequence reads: CSVKGDGGYQETQYF. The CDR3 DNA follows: TGCAGCGTTAAAGGGGACGGGGGCTACCAAGAGACCCAGTACTTC. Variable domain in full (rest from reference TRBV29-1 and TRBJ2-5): SAVISQKPSRDICQRGTSLTIQCQVDSQVTMMFWYRQQPGQSLTLIATANQGSEATYESGFVIDKFPISRPNLTFSTLTVSNMSPEDSSIYLCSVKGDGGYQETQYFGPGTRLLVL.

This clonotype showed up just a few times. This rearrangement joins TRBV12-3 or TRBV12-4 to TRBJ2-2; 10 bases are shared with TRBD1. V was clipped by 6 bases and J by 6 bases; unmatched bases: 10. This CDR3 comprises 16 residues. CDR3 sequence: CASRGGRQGASGELFF. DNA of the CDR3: TGTGCCAGCAGAGGGGGTAGACAGGGGGCCTCCGGGGAGCTGTTTTTT.

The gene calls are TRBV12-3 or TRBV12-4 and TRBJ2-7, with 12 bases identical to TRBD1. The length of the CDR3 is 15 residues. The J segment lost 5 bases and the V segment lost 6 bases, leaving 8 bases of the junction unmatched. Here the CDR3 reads CASSPGQGAPHEQYF. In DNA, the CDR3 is TGTGCCAGCAGCCCGGGACAGGGGGCGCCCCACGAGCAGTACTTC.

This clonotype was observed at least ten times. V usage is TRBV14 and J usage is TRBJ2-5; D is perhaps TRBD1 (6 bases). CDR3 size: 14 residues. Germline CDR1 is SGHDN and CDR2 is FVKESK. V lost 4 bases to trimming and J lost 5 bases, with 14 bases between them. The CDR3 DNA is TGTGCCAGCAGCCTAACCGGGACACCGGAGACCCAGTACTTC. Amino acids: CASSLTGTPETQYF.

The CDR3 nucleotides read TGTGCCAGCAGTGTTTTCAGCGGGGGGGGCACAGATACGCAGTATTTT. This gives the protein CASSVFSGGGTDTQYF. This rearrangement joins TRBV25-1 to TRBJ2-3; 10 positions agree with TRBD2. There are 16 residues in the CDR3. The V segment lost 4 bases and the J segment 1 base; nucleotides outside the gene matches: 5. CDR1 and CDR2 from the germline V gene are MGHDK and SYGVNS. Supplemented by reference TRBV25-1 and TRBJ2-3, the full variable domain reads EADIYQTPRYLVIGTGKKITLECSQTMGHDKMYWYQQDPGMELHLIHYSYGVNSTEKGDLSSESTVSRIRTEHFPLTLESARPSHTSQYLCASSVFSGGGTDTQYFGPGTRLTVL.

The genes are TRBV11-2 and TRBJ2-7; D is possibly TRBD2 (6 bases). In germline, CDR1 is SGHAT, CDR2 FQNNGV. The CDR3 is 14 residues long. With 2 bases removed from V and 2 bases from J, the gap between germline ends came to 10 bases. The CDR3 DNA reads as TGTGCCAGCAGCTTACTAGCGTTGACCTACGAGCAGTACTTC. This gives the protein CASSLLALTYEQYF. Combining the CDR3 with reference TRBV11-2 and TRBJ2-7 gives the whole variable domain EAGVAQSPRYKIIEKRQSVAFWCNPISGHATLYWYQQILGQGPKLLIQFQNNGVVDDSQLPKDRFSAERLKGVDSTLKIQPAKLEDSAVYLCASSLLALTYEQYFGPGTRLTVT.

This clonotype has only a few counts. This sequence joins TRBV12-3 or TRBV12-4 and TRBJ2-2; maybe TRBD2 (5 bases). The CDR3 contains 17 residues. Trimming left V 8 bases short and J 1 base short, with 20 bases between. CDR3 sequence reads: CASGWERGSWNTGELFF. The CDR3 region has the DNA TGTGCCAGCGGGTGGGAGCGAGGGAGTTGGAACACCGGGGAGCTGTTTTTT.

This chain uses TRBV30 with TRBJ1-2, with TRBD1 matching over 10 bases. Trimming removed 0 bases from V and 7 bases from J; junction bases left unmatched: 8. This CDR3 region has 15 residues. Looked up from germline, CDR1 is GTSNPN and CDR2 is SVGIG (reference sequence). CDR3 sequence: CAWSVLRTGGLGYTF. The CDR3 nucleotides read TGTGCCTGGAGTGTATTAAGGACAGGGGGGCTTGGCTACACCTTC.

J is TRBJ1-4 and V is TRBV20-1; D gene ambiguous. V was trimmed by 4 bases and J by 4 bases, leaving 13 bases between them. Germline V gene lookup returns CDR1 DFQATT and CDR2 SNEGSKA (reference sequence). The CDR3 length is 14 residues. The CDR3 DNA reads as TGCAGTGCTACGACTGATCCGGATAATGAAAAACTGTTTTTT. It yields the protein CSATTDPDNEKLFF.

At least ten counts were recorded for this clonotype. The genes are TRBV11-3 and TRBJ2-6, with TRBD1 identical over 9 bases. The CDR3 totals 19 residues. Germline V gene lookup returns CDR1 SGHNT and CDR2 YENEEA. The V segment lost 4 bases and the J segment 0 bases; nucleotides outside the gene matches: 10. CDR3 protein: CASSSRDRAAFSGANVLTF. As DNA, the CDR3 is TGTGCCAGCAGCTCGAGGGACAGGGCAGCATTCTCTGGGGCCAACGTCCTGACTTTC.

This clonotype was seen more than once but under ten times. The CDR3 DNA reads as TGTGCCAGTAGTACTCAGGGACAGGGGACCTACGAGCAGTACTTC. Translated, it gives CASSTQGQGTYEQYF. The chain uses TRBV19 and TRBJ2-7; 10 bases align to TRBD1. Unmatched junction bases numbered 5, after V lost 4 bases and J lost 2 bases. CDR1 is LNHDA and CDR2 is SQIVND in the germline V gene (reference sequence). This CDR3 spans 15 amino acids.

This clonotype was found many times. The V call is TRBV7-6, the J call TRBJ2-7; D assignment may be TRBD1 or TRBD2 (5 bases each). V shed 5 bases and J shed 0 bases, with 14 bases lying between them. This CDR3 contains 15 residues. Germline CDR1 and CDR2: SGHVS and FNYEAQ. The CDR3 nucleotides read TGTGCCAGCAGCCTGGGAGAGGGGAGCTCCTACGAGCAGTACTTC. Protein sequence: CASSLGEGSSYEQYF.

This CDR3 reads CASSKAGTQNTGELFF. CDR3 sequence (DNA): TGCGCCAGCAGCAAAGCCGGGACGCAGAACACCGGGGAGCTGTTTTTT. The chain joins TRBV5-1 to TRBJ2-2; the D gene could be TRBD1 or TRBD2 (5 bases each). There are 16 residues in the CDR3. V lost 4 bases and J lost 1, with 14 bases in between. Germline lookup yields CDR1 SGHRS and CDR2 YFSETQ.

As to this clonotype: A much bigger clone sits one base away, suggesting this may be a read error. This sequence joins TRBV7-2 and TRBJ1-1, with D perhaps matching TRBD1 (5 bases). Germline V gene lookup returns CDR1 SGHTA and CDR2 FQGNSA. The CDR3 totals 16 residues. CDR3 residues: CASSLVDTGRGIGASF. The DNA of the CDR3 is TGTGCCAGCAGCTTAGTTGATACGGGGCGCGGTATCGGAGCTTCCTTT.

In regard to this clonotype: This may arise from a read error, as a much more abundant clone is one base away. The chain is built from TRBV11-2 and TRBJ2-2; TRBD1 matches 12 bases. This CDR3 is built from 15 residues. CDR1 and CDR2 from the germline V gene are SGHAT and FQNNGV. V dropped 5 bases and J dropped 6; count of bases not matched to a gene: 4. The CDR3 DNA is TGTGCCAGCAGCCCGGGACAGGGGGCGCCCGGGGAGCTGTTTTTT. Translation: CASSPGQGAPGELFF.

The CDR3 sequence is CASSLMTGGEQYF. The DNA for the CDR3 is TGTGCCAGCAGCTTAATGACAGGGGGCGAGCAGTACTTC. V usage is TRBV7-9 and J usage is TRBJ2-7, with 9 bases identical to TRBD1. The CDR3 totals 13 residues. Per germline, CDR1 SEHNR and CDR2 FQNEAQ (reference sequence). The ends lost 2 bases at V and 6 bases at J; junction bases unmatched: 2.

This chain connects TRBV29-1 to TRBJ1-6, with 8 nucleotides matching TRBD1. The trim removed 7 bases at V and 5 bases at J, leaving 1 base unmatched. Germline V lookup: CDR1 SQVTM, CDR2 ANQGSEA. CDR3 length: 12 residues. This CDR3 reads CSGGQDNSPLHF. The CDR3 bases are TGCAGCGGGGGACAGGATAATTCACCCCTCCACTTT.

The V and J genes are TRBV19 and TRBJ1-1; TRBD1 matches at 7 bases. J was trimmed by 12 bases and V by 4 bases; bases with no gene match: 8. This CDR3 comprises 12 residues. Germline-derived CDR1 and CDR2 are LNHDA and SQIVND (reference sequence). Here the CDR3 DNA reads TGTGCCAGTAGTACCGGACAGGTAGTGACTTTCTTT. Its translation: CASSTGQVVTFF.

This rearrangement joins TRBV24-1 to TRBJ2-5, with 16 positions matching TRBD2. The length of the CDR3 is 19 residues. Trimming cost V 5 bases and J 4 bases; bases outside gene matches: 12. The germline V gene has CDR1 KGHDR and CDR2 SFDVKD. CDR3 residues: CATSARDPGTSGRVETQYF. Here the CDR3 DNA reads TGTGCCACCAGTGCTAGAGATCCCGGGACTAGCGGGAGGGTAGAGACCCAGTACTTC.

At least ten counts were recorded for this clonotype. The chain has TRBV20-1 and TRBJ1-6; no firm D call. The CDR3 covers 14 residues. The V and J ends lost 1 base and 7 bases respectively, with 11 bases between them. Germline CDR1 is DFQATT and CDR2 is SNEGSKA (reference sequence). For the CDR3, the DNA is TGCAGTGCTAGAGTGGGTGGAAGGAATTCACCCCTCCACTTT. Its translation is CSARVGGRNSPLHF.